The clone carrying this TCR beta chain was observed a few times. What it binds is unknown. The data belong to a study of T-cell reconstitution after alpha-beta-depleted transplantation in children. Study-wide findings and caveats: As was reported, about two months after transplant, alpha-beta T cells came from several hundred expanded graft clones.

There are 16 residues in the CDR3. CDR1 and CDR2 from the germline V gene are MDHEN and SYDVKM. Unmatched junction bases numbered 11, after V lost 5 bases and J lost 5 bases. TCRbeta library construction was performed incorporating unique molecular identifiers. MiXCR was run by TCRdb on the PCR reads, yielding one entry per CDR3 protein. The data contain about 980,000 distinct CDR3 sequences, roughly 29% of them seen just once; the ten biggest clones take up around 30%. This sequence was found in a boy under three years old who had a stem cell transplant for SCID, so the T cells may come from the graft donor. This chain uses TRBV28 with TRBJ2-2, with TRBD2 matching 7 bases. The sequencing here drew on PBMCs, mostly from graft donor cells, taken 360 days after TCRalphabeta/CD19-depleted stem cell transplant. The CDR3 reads CASSHRGRGWTGELFF. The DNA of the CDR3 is TGTGCCAGCAGTCATCGGGGGAGGGGATGGACCGGGGAGCTGTTTTTT.